This T cell receptor beta chain was captured in a study of OX40 agonist ivuxolimab in advanced cancers. At the level of the study: Patients were dosed with the agonistic anti-OX40 (CD134) antibody ivuxolimab. A male proportion of around 86% was recorded, with mean age roughly 62 years and range roughly 23 to 79.

This CDR3 comprises 14 residues. Germline V CDR1 and CDR2: SGHNT, YYREEE (reference sequence). Trimming shortened V by 5 bases and J by 0 bases, and 10 bases separated the two germline ends. Some clones are missing from TCRdb's copy, which holds only in-frame ones; the method was immunoSEQ multiplex PCR. The table includes roughly 49,000 clones, more than 85% detected once. Autoimmune disease history or systemic immunosuppression led to patients being barred. Samples were taken at baseline and on day 1 of cycles 4 and 7. The receptor was derived from an adult with an advanced solid tumor such as melanoma, head and neck, liver or kidney cancer. This chain links TRBV5-4 with TRBJ2-3, with D possibly matching TRBD2 (6 bases). The material was CD4+ or CD8+ T cells sorted from blood, obtained in a trial of the OX40 agonist ivuxolimab. The CDR3 coding sequence is TGTGCCAGCAGACAAAGCGGGAGCACAGATACGCAGTATTTT. Its translation is CASRQSGSTDTQYF.